This paragraph covers one T cell receptor beta chain sequence. The data stem from a study of blood T cell repertoires in COVID-19. Generated by immunoSEQ multiplex PCR, the TCRdb table keeps only in-frame clones and is missing some. The sample lists about 360,000 clones; around nine tenths were seen once. The CDR3 is made up of 14 amino acids. The sequencing sample was made of peripheral blood. The sequence was obtained from a human donor in a cohort sampled during active COVID-19. The chain links TRBV21-1 to TRBJ2-1; the table gives TRBD2 as D, unverified against the DNA. TRBV21-1 is listed as a pseudogene. This chain's CDR3 is CASRPFRGSNEQFF. CDR3 sequence (DNA): TGTGCCAGCAGGCCCTTCAGAGGGTCCAATGAGCAGTTCTTC.